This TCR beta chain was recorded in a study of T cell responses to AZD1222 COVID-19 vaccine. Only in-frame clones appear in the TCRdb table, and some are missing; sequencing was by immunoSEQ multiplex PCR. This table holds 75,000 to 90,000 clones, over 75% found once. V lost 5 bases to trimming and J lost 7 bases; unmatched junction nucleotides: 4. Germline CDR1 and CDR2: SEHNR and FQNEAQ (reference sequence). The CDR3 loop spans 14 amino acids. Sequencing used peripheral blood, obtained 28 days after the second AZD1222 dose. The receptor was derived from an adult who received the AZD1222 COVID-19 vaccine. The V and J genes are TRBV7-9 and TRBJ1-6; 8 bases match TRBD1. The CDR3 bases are TGTGCCAGCAGCCAGGACAGGGAAAATTCACCCCTCCACTTT. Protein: CASSQDRENSPLHF.